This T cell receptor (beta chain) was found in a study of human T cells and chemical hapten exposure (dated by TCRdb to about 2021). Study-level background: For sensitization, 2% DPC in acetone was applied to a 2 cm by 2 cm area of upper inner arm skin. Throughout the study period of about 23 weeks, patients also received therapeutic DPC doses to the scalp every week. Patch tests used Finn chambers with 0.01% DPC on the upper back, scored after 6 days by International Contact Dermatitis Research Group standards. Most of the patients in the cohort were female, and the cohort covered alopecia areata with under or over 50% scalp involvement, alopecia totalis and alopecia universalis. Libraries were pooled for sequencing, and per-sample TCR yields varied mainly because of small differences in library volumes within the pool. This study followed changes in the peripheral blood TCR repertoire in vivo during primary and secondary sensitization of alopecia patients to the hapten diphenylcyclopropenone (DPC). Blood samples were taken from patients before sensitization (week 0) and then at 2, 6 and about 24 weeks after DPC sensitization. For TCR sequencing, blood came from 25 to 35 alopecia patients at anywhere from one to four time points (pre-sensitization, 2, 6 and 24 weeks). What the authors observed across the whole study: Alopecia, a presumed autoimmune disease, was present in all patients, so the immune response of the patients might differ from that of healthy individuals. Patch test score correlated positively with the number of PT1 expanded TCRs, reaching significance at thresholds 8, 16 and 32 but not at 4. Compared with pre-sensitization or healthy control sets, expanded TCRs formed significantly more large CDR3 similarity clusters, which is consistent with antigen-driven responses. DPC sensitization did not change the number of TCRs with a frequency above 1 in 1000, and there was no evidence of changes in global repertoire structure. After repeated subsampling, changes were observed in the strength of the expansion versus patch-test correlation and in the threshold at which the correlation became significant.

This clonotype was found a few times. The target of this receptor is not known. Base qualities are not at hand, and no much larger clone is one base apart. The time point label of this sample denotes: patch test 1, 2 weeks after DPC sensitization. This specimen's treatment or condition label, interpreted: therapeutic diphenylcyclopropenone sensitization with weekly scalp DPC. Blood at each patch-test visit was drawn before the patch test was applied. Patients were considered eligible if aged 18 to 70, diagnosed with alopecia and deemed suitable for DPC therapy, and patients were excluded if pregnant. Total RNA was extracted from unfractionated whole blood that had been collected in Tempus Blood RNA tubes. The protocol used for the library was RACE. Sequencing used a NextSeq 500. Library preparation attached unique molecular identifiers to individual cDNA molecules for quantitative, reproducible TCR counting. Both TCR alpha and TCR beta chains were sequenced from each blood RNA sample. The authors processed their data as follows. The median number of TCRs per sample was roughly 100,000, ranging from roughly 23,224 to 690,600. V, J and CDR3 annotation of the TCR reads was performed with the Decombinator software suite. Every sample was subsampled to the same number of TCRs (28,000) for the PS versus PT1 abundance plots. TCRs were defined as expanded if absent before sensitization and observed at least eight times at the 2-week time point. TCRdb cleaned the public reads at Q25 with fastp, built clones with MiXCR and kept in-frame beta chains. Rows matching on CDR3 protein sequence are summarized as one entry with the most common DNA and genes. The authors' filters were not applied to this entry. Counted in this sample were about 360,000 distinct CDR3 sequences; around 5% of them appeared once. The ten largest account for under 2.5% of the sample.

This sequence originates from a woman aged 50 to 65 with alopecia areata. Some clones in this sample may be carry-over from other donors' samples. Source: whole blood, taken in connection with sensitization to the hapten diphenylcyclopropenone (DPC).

CDR3 reads: CASSLFSGSGTGELFF. Here is the DNA: TGTGCCAGCAGCTTATTTAGCGGGAGTGGCACCGGGGAGCTGTTTTTT. The V gene is TRBV7-2 and the J gene is TRBJ2-2; TRBD2 matches 9 bases in the middle. From its cysteine to its phenylalanine, the CDR3 spans 16 amino acids. The retained sequence is limited to the CDR3, 48 bases, with the frame set at the first base. V is trimmed back by 2 bases and J by 4 bases, and the junction contains 5 bases that no gene match accounts for. The CDR1 and CDR2 encoded by the germline V gene are SGHTA and FQGNSA.